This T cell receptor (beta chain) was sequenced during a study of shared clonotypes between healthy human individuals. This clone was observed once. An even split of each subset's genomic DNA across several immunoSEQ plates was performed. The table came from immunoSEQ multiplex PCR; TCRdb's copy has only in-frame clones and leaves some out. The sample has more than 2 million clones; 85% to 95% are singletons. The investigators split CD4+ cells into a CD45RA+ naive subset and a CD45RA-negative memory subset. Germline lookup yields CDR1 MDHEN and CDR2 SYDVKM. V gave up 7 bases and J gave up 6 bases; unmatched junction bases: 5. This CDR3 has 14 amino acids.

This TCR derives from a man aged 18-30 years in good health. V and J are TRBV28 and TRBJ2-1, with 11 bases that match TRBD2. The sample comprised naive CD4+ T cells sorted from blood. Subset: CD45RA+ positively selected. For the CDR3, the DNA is TGTGCCAGCACTAGCGGGGGGCCCGCCAATGAGCAGTTCTTC. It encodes CASTSGGPANEQFF.